This paragraph reports one T cell receptor (beta chain). Its specificity is not known. Using immunoSEQ multiplex PCR, the repertoire was profiled, and TCRdb retains in-frame clones only, with some absent. This sample has about 180,000 clones, with around nine tenths found just once. This CDR3 spans 14 amino acids. Germline V gene lookup returns CDR1 SGHDN and CDR2 FVKESK. Trimming shortened V by 1 base and J by 1 base, and 7 bases separated the two germline ends. These data belong to a study of Ad26.COV2.S vaccination and SARS-CoV-2 variants. General study findings and limits: Spike-specific TCR breadth was greater after Ad26.COV2.S than placebo. Substantial post-vaccination breadth of spike-specific CD8+ and CD4+ T cell responses was reported. An underestimation of total T cell responses may have resulted from the TCR breadth and depth analyses.

The rearrangement joins TRBV14 to TRBJ1-1; D call uncertain. The sequence came from a human donor who had recovered from COVID-19. This material consisted of peripheral blood, taken after recovery from COVID-19. The CDR3 sequence is CASSQGTWNTEAFF. The CDR3 region has the DNA TGTGCCAGCAGCCAAGGTACGTGGAACACTGAAGCTTTCTTT.